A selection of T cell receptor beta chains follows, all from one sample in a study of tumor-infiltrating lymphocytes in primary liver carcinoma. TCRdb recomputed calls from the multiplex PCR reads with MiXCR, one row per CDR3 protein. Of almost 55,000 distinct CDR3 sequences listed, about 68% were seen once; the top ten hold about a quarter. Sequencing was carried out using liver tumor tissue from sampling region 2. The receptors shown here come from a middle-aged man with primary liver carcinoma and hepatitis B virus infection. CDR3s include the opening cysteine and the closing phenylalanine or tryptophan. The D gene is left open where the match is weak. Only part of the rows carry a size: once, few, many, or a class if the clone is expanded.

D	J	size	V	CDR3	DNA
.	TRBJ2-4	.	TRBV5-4	CASSLSLVKNIRYF	TGTGCCAGCAGCCTATCTCTAGTCAAAAACATTCGGTACTTC
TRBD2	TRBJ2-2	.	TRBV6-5	CASSSLSGRTIGKLFF	TGTGCCAGCAGTTCATTGAGCGGGAGGACTATCGGGAAGCTGTTTTTT
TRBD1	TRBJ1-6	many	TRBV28	CASSLGGTGLVSPLHF	TGTGCCAGCAGTTTAGGGGGGACAGGATTAGTATCACCCCTCCACTTT
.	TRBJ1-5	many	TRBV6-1	CASSEAAGMDGNQPQHF	TGTGCCAGCAGTGAAGCGGCGGGGATGGACGGCAATCAGCCCCAGCATTTT
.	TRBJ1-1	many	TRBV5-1	CASSLEGSEAFF	TGCGCCAGCAGCTTGGAGGGCTCAGAAGCTTTCTTT
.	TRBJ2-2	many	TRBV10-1	CASSESKITGELFF	TGCGCCAGCAGTGAGTCGAAGATCACCGGGGAGCTGTTTTTT
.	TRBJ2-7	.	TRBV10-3	CVTARESHEQYF	TGTGTCACAGCTCGGGAGTCCCATGAGCAGTACTTC
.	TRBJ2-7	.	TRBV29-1	CGVGDGPYEQYF	TGCGGCGTTGGTGACGGCCCCTACGAGCAGTACTTC
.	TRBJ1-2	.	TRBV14	CASSPVGGDYGYTF	TGTGCTAGCAGCCCAGTCGGGGGTGACTATGGCTACACCTTC
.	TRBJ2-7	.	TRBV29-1	CSAGALGAYVQYF	TGCAGTGCCGGAGCCCTCGGCGCCTACGTGCAGTACTTC
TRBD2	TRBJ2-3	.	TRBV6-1	CASSELASGPYSTDAQYF	TGTGCTAGCAGTGAACTAGCTAGCGGGCCGTATAGCACAGATGCGCAGTATTTT
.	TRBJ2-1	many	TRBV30	CAFQGGKRNEQFF	TGTGCCTTCCAAGGCGGGAAACGCAATGAGCAGTTCTTC
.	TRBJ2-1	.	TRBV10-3	CAISESRVADEEFF	TGTGCCATCAGTGAGTCTAGGGTGGCCGATGAGGAGTTCTTC
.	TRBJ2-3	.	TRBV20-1	CSAIPTGVVTDTQYF	TGCAGTGCTATCCCGACAGGCGTCGTCACAGATACGCAGTATTTT
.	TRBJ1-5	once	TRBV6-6	CASSYRVEYGIQPQLF	TGTGCCAGCAGTTACCGAGTAGAGTATGGCATTCAGCCCCAGCTTTTT
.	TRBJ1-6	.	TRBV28	CASSFRGGSPPIF	TGTGCCAGCAGTTTCAGGGGAGGATCACCCCCCATCTTT
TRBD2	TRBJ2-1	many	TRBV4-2	CASSLETSDYNEQFF	TGTGCCAGCAGCCTCGAGACTAGCGACTACAATGAGCAGTTCTTC
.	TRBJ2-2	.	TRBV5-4	CASSLTQGNTGELFF	TGTGCCAGCAGCTTGACACAGGGGAACACCGGGGAGCTGTTTTTT
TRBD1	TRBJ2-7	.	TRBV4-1	CASSQDRTGVKSELYF	TGTGCCAGCAGCCAAGATCGGACAGGGGTTAAATCCGAGCTGTACTTC
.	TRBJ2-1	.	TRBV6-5	CANSYRTAAYNEQFF	TGTGCCAACAGTTACCGGACTGCTGCCTACAATGAGCAGTTCTTC
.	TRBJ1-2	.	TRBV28	CASSLNRAYNGYTF	TGTGCCAGCAGCCTAAATAGGGCTTACAATGGCTACACCTTC
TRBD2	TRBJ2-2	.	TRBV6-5	CASSYSKTVAGTGELLF	TGTGCCAGCAGTTACTCGAAGACGGTAGCGGGGACCGGGGAGCTGTTATTT
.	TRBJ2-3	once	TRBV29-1	CSVEGRQGEDRQYF	TGCAGCGTTGAAGGGCGACAAGGGGAAGATAGGCAGTATTTT
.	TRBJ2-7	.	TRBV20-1	CSAEGLRGRTFYEQYF	TGCAGTGCGGAAGGGCTTCGGGGGAGGACCTTCTACGAGCAGTACTTC
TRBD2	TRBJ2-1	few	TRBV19	CASSILAGAGGYNEQFF	TGTGCCAGTAGTATCTTAGCGGGAGCGGGGGGCTACAATGAGCAGTTCTTC
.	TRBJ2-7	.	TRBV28	CASSPGELSSYEQYF	TGTGCCAGCAGCCCTGGAGAGCTTAGCTCCTACGAACAGTACTTC
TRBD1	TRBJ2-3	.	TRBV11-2	CVSREQDRHTDTQYF	TGTGTCAGCAGGGAACAGGACAGGCACACAGATACGCAGTATTTT
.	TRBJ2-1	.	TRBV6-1	CASSEPHRGGEQSF	TGTGCCAGCAGTGAACCCCACAGGGGAGGAGAGCAGTCCTTC
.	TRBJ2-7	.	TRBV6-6	CTSKRFGTRSDYEQYF	TGTACCAGCAAGAGATTCGGGACTCGATCGGACTACGAGCAGTACTTC
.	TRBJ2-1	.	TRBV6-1	CAGGARNEQSF	TGTGCCGGGGGGGCGCGCAATGAGCAGTCCTTC
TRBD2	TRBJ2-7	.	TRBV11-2	CASSLSGGLAGGGCEQYF	TGTGCCAGCAGCTTATCCGGTGGACTGGCGGGAGGGGGGTGCGAGCAGTACTTC
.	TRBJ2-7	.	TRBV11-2	CANSLTDTAHEQYF	TGTGCCAACAGCTTAACTGACACTGCCCACGAACAGTACTTC
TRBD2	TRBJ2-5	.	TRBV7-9	CARSLGGRETRYF	TGTGCCAGGAGCTTAGGAGGGAGGGAGACCCGGTACTTC
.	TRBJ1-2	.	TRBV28	CASSSTSAQGRIYCYTF	TGTGCCAGCAGTTCAACTAGCGCCCAGGGCCGGATCTATTGCTACACCTTC
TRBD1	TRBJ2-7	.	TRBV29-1	CSVITGESLYEQYF	TGCAGCGTTATAACAGGGGAAAGCCTCTACGAGCAGTACTTC
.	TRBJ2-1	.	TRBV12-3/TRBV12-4	CASSPFGLTEGNEQFF	TGTGCCAGCAGCCCCTTCGGACTAACGGAGGGCAATGAGCAGTTCTTC
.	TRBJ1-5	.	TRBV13	CASSLRVQWGERPQHF	TGTGCCAGCAGCTTAAGAGTACAGTGGGGCGAAAGGCCCCAGCATTTT
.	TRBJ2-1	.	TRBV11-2	CTRGGAYNEQFF	TGTACCAGGGGGGGAGCATACAATGAGCAGTTCTTC
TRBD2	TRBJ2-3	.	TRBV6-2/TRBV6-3	CANSSGLANTQYF	TGTGCCAACAGCTCGGGACTAGCGAATACGCAGTATTTT
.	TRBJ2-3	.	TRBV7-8	CASCLGLRTDTQYF	TGTGCCAGCTGCTTAGGACTACGCACAGATACGCAGTATTTT
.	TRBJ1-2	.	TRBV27	CASSLKVVQGVYGYTF	TGTGCCAGCAGTTTAAAGGTCGTACAGGGAGTCTATGGCTACACCTTC
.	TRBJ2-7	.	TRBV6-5	CASSYSKLRHVYEQYF	TGTGCCAGCAGTTACTCGAAACTGCGTCACGTCTACGAGCAGTACTTC
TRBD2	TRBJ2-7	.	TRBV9	CASSAGTSFVGEQYF	TGTGCCAGCAGCGCCGGGACTAGTTTCGTGGGCGAGCAGTACTTC
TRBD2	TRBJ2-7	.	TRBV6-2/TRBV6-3	CASSPSSGNSEQYF	TGTGCCAGCAGTCCGTCTAGCGGGAATTCCGAGCAATACTTC
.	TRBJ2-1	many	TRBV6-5	CASSKVSPGAGVYFEQFF	TGTGCCAGCAGCAAAGTTAGCCCAGGGGCAGGGGTTTATTTTGAGCAGTTCTTC
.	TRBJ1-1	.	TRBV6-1	CVSNLDISTEAFF	TGTGTCAGTAATTTGGACATTTCCACTGAAGCTTTCTTT
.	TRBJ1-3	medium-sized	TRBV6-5	CASRLTAAGNTIYF	TGTGCCAGCAGACTAACGGCGGCAGGAAACACCATATATTTT
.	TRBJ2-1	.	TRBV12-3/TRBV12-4	CVSSRYNIEQFF	TGTGTCAGCAGCCGGTACAACATTGAGCAGTTCTTC
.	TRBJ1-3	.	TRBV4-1	CASSQVWTAGNTIYF	TGCGCCAGCAGCCAAGTGTGGACGGCCGGAAACACCATATATTTT
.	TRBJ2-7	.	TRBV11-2	CASSQSDNLRGLYF	TGTGCCAGCTCACAGTCGGACAATCTACGAGGGCTGTACTTC
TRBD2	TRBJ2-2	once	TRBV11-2	CTSSAWISGGTGELFF	TGTACCAGCAGCGCTTGGATTAGCGGGGGCACCGGGGAGCTGTTTTTT
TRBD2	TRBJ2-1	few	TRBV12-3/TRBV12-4	CATSFRLAGGNEQFF	TGTGCCACCAGTTTTAGACTAGCGGGCGGCAATGAGCAGTTCTTT
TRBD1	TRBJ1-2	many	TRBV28	CASTSTGTGGTPDALYGYTF	TGTGCCAGCACTTCGACCGGGACAGGGGGAACCCCCGACGCCCTCTATGGCTACACCTTC